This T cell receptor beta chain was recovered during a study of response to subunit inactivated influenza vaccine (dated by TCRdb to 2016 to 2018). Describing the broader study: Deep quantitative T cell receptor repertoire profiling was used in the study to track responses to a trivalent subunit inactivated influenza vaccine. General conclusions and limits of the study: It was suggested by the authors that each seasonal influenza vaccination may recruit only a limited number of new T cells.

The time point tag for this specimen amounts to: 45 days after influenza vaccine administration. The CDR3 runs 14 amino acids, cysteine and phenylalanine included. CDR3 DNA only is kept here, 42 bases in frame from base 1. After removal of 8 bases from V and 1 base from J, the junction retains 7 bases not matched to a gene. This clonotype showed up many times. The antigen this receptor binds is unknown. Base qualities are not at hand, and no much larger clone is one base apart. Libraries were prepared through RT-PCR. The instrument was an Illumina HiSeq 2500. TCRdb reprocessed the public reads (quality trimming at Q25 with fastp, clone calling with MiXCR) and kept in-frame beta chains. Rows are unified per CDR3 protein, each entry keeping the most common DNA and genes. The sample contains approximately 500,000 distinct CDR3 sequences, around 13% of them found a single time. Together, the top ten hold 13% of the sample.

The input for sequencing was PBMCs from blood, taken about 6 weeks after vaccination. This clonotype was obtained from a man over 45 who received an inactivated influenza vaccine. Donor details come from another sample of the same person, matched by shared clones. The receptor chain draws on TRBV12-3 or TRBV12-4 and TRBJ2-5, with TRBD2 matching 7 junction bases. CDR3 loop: CASGKIAGQETQYF. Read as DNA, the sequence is TGTGCCAGCGGTAAAATAGCGGGCCAAGAGACCCAGTACTTC.